The 26 T cell receptor beta chains below all came from one sample that was sequenced in a study of T cell responses to AZD1222 COVID-19 vaccine. Repertoires were generated with immunoSEQ multiplex PCR, while TCRdb's copy carries only in-frame clones and drops some. The sample includes approximately 26,000 clones, roughly 90% of them seen just once. The sequencing here drew on peripheral blood, taken on day 0 of AZD1222 vaccination. Receptors originate from an adult in good health.

The chain uses TRBV27 and TRBJ1-5; D is possibly TRBD1 (6 bases). CDR1 is MNHEY and CDR2 is SMNVEV in the germline V gene (reference sequence). Trimming pared 6 bases from V and 1 base from J, leaving 13 bases between. This CDR3 spans 15 amino acids. The CDR3 sequence is CASSPPGQSNQPQHF. The CDR3 nucleotides are TGTGCCAGCAGCCCTCCGGGACAAAGCAATCAGCCCCAGCATTTT.

The rearrangement links TRBV27 to TRBJ2-7; 8 bases fit TRBD2. The CDR3 is 13 amino acids. J was trimmed by 3 bases and V by 6 bases; bases with no gene match: 4. The germline CDR1 and CDR2 sequences are MNHEY and SMNVEV (reference sequence). The CDR3 bases are TGTGCCAGCAGACGGGGGGGGAGCTACGAGCAGTACTTC. Translating it yields CASRRGGSYEQYF.

The CDR3 DNA reads as TGTGCCAGCAGCACCGCTAGGAACTACGAGCAGTACTTC. Translating gives CASSTARNYEQYF. The rearrangement uses TRBV7-2 and TRBJ2-7, with unresolved D. Germline lookup yields CDR1 SGHTA and CDR2 FQGNSA. Trimming shortened V by 5 bases and J by 3 bases, and 11 bases separated the two germline ends. The CDR3 length is 13 residues.

The rearrangement joins TRBV30 to TRBJ1-5, with D unresolved. This CDR3 has 12 amino acids. The V gene lost 0 bases and the J gene lost 5 bases, with 5 bases spanning the gap. Germline V gene lookup returns CDR1 GTSNPN and CDR2 SVGIG (reference sequence). CDR3 region: CAWSVLYQPQHF. The DNA for the CDR3 is TGTGCCTGGAGTGTACTGTATCAGCCCCAGCATTTT.

This rearrangement joins TRBV5-4 to TRBJ2-5; 10 bases line up with TRBD2. This CDR3 spans 16 amino acids. The germline V gene has CDR1 SGHNT and CDR2 YYREEE (reference sequence). V dropped 5 bases and J dropped 3; count of bases not matched to a gene: 10. DNA of the CDR3: TGTGCCAGCAGTTCTGGACTAGCGGAGCCCAAAGAGACCCAGTACTTC. This sequence encodes CASSSGLAEPKETQYF.

The rearrangement joins TRBV24-1 to TRBJ2-7; possibly TRBD1 or TRBD2 for D (5 bases each). This CDR3 is 14 amino acids long. Germline V lookup: CDR1 KGHDR, CDR2 SFDVKD. Trimming cost V 4 bases and J 3 bases, with 12 bases left between them. This chain's CDR3 is CATSDSGTHYEQYF. CDR3 sequence (DNA): TGTGCCACCAGTGACTCCGGGACCCACTACGAGCAGTACTTC.

The V call is TRBV30, the J call TRBJ1-1; D ambiguous. Looked up from germline, CDR1 is GTSNPN and CDR2 is SVGIG (reference sequence). The CDR3 consists of 13 residues. Trimming removed 4 bases at V and 7 bases at J, with 16 bases between. CDR3 in amino acids: CAWTTITFHEAFF. The CDR3 DNA sequence: TGTGCCTGGACCACAATAACATTTCATGAAGCTTTCTTT.

The chain combines TRBV9 with TRBJ2-7, with 14 bases that match TRBD2. Per the germline V gene, CDR1 is SGDLS and CDR2 is YYNGEE. The CDR3 consists of 17 residues. V lost 1 base and J lost 6; bases outside the gene matches: 9. The CDR3 sequence: CASSVPGTSGSVSEQYF. The CDR3 region has the DNA TGTGCCAGCAGCGTACCAGGGACTAGCGGGAGTGTATCCGAGCAGTACTTC.

The chain couples TRBV4-1 to TRBJ1-4, with D perhaps matching TRBD1 (6 bases). The V and J ends lost 4 bases and 11 bases respectively, with 20 bases between them. Germline-derived CDR1 and CDR2 are MGHRA and YSYEKL. The CDR3 runs 15 residues. Written as DNA, the CDR3 is TGCGCCAGCAGCCCTGCACGGGGGGGCGGAGGGAAACTGTTTTTT. Its translation is CASSPARGGGGKLFF.

The J gene is TRBJ2-7, the V gene TRBV15; possibly TRBD1 for D (6 bases). V lost 3 bases and J 3 bases, leaving 12 bases between the germline ends. The CDR3 has 14 amino acids. Per germline, CDR1 LNHNV and CDR2 YYDKDF (reference sequence). The CDR3 spells CATSRMGAGYEQYF. CDR3 in DNA: TGTGCCACCAGCAGGATGGGGGCGGGCTACGAGCAGTACTTC. Full variable domain (outside the CDR3, taken from reference TRBV15 and TRBJ2-7): DAMVIQNPRYQVTQFGKPVTLSCSQTLNHNVMYWYQQKSSQAPKLLFHYYDKDFNNEADTPDNFQSRRPNTSFCFLDIRSPGLGDTAMYLCATSRMGAGYEQYFGPGTRLTVT.

The count of this clone is one. The chain is built from TRBV6-5 and TRBJ1-2; D ambiguous. Germline CDR1 MNHEY, CDR2 SVGAGI. The CDR3 totals 12 residues. Trimming stripped 6 bases from V and 8 bases from J, with 13 bases between. CDR3 in DNA: TGTGCCAGCAGCGCTCCTCCCTGGGGCTACACCTTC. It encodes CASSAPPWGYTF.

This chain links TRBV3-1 (or the pseudogene TRBV3-2) with TRBJ1-1; no clear D gene. This CDR3 is 13 amino acids long. In germline, CDR1 is LGHDT, CDR2 YNNKEL (reference sequence). Trimming cost V 4 bases and J 5 bases, with 11 bases left between them. Here the CDR3 DNA reads TGTGCCAGCAGCCGCGCTCGGGGAACTGAAGCTTTCTTT. It encodes CASSRARGTEAFF.

Written as DNA, the CDR3 is TGCGCCAGCAGCCAAGAGGGACTCACATACGAGCAGTACTTC. It encodes CASSQEGLTYEQYF. The rearrangement uses TRBV4-1 and TRBJ2-7, with D possibly being TRBD2 (6 bases). The CDR3 has 14 residues. Trimming shortened V by 0 bases and J by 4 bases, and 10 bases separated the two germline ends. CDR1 and CDR2 from the germline V gene are MGHRA and YSYEKL.

The chain carries TRBV10-3 and TRBJ1-2, with 7 bases identical to TRBD1. V was pared by 4 bases and J by 8 bases, with 7 bases of the junction left unmatched. CDR3 length: 13 amino acids. CDR1 and CDR2 (germline): ENHRY, SYGVKD. The CDR3 nucleotides are TGTGCCATCAGTGGGGACAGCCGGCTGGGCTACACCTTC. Its translation is CAISGDSRLGYTF.

The chain joins TRBV9 to TRBJ1-6, with D perhaps TRBD1 (6 bases). CDR3 length: 14 residues. Trimming took 3 bases from V and 4 from J, leaving 8 bases between them. The V gene's germline CDR1 is SGDLS and CDR2 YYNGEE. The DNA for the CDR3 is TGTGCCAGCAGCGCAGACAGGTATAATTCACCCCTCCACTTT. Translating it yields CASSADRYNSPLHF.

V and J are TRBV28 and TRBJ2-2; 9 bases map to TRBD2. V gave up 7 bases and J gave up 4 bases; unmatched junction bases: 16. The CDR3 extends over 18 amino acids. The germline CDR1 and CDR2 sequences are MDHEN and SYDVKM. The CDR3 loop is CASTKNSWREGPTGELFF. The CDR3 coding sequence is TGTGCCAGCACAAAGAATTCTTGGCGGGAGGGCCCCACCGGGGAGCTGTTTTTT.

The chain employs TRBV5-1 and TRBJ2-3, with unresolved D. The germline gives CDR1 SGHRS, CDR2 YFSETQ. This CDR3 has 14 residues. Trimming took off 2 bases at V and 4 bases at J, with 11 bases between the two ends. The CDR3 here is CASSLGPEADTQYF. The DNA of the CDR3 is TGCGCCAGCAGCTTAGGCCCGGAAGCAGATACGCAGTATTTT.

The rearrangement joins TRBV28 to TRBJ2-7; possibly TRBD1 or TRBD2 for D (5 bases each). Germline V gene sequence: CDR1 MDHEN, CDR2 SYDVKM. V lost 5 bases and J 3 bases, leaving 14 bases between the germline ends. This CDR3 region has 14 residues. This CDR3 is CASSELREYYEQYF. The CDR3 DNA sequence: TGTGCCAGCAGTGAACTCAGGGAGTACTACGAGCAGTACTTC.

The rearrangement links TRBV7-2 to TRBJ2-1; no definite D call. Germline V gene sequence: CDR1 SGHTA, CDR2 FQGNSA. Between the trimmed V and J ends, which lost 3 bases and 3 bases, there was a span of 18 bases. CDR3 length: 17 amino acids. CDR3 in amino acids: CASSFNPFSSLYNEQFF. As DNA, the CDR3 is TGTGCCAGCAGCTTCAACCCTTTTAGCTCGCTCTACAATGAGCAGTTCTTC.

The rearrangement links TRBV20-1 to TRBJ1-1, with no clear D. Between the trimmed V and J ends, which lost 6 bases and 1 base, there was a span of 6 bases. Germline values: CDR1 DFQATT, CDR2 SNEGSKA (reference sequence). The CDR3 covers 11 residues. CDR3 loop: CSAAKNTEAFF. CDR3 coding DNA: TGCAGTGCAGCCAAGAACACTGAAGCTTTCTTT.

V and J are TRBV10-2 and TRBJ2-1, with a possible D match to TRBD2 (6 bases). The germline V gene has CDR1 WSHSY and CDR2 SAAADI. The V end lost 8 bases, the J end lost 4 bases, and 12 bases lay between the germline ends. The length of the CDR3 is 13 residues. In DNA, the CDR3 is TGCGCCAGCCCAGGGACTGGTTACAATGAGCAGTTCTTC. It translates to CASPGTGYNEQFF.

A single count supports this clone. V gene TRBV5-5 combines with J gene TRBJ1-2; D perhaps matches TRBD1 (5 bases). This CDR3 is 14 amino acids long. The germline V gene encodes CDR1 SGHKS and CDR2 YYEKEE (reference sequence). The ends were cut back, 2 bases at V and 4 bases at J, with 12 bases in the middle. The CDR3 DNA reads as TGTGCCAGCAGCTTCTGGGGCGACTTCTATGGCTACACCTTC. Its protein is CASSFWGDFYGYTF.

This clone turned up a few times. CDR3 sequence (DNA): TGTGCCAGCAGCGTAGAGGCGGGAGTAGAGCAGTACTTC. Translating it yields CASSVEAGVEQYF. The chain employs TRBV9 and TRBJ2-7, with TRBD2 matching 7 bases. V shed 0 bases, J shed 7 bases, and the junction held 4 bases outside the gene matches. The CDR3 has 13 residues. Germline CDR1 reads SGDLS; CDR2 reads YYNGEE.

This chain joins TRBV6-2 or TRBV6-3 and TRBJ2-7, with TRBD2 identical over 7 bases. CDR3 length: 15 amino acids. V was clipped by 2 bases and J by 4 bases; unmatched bases: 8. Per germline, CDR1 MNHEY and CDR2 SVGEGT. CDR3 sequence reads: CASSYRAGETYEQYF. CDR3 DNA sequence: TGTGCCAGCAGTTACAGGGCGGGAGAGACTTACGAGCAGTACTTC.

The chain joins TRBV28 to TRBJ2-1; no clear D. Trimming shortened V by 2 bases and J by 5 bases, and 13 bases separated the two germline ends. From germline, CDR1 is MDHEN and CDR2 SYDVKM. The CDR3 totals 15 residues. In DNA form, the CDR3 reads TGTGCCAGCAGTTTAGTCGGCAGCAAGAACAATGAGCAGTTCTTC. Residues: CASSLVGSKNNEQFF. Full variable domain (remainder filled in from reference TRBV28 and TRBJ2-1): DVKVTQSSRYLVKRTGEKVFLECVQDMDHENMFWYRQDPGLGLRLIYFSYDVKMKEKGDIPEGYSVSREKKERFSLILESASTNQTSMYLCASSLVGSKNNEQFFGPGTRLTVL.

The chain is built from TRBV9 and TRBJ2-2; no clear D gene. Germline V CDR1 and CDR2: SGDLS, YYNGEE. Trimming shortened V by 1 base and J by 6 bases, and 4 bases separated the two germline ends. The CDR3 spans 12 residues. CDR3 sequence reads: CASSVIAGELFF. The CDR3 DNA reads as TGTGCCAGCAGCGTAATTGCCGGGGAGCTGTTTTTT.